The 25 T cell receptor beta chains in this list originate from one sample, sequenced in a study of vaccination effects on CD4 cells after COVID-19. These receptors have no identified antigens. Cells that had been cultured for 10 days were the source of isolated CD4+ T cells. The method was immunoSEQ multiplex PCR; TCRdb's version includes in-frame clones alone and lacks a portion of them. The sample has tens of thousands of clones; 65% to 80% are singletons. The specimen comprised CD4+ T cells from PBMCs cultured without peptide, sampled before COVID-19 vaccination. Receptor source: a human donor who received a COVID-19 vaccine.

The V gene is TRBV5-1, the J gene TRBJ2-3, with 8 bases identical to TRBD2. This CDR3 region has 16 residues. J lost 2 bases, V lost 4 bases, and 9 bases had no gene match. Germline lookup yields CDR1 SGHRS and CDR2 YFSETQ. CDR3 DNA sequence: TGCGCCAGCAGCCTTAAACTAGCGGCATACACAGATACGCAGTATTTT. Protein: CASSLKLAAYTDTQYF.

The chain employs TRBV7-2 and TRBJ2-7; unclear D gene. Trimming stripped 1 base from V and 0 bases from J, with 10 bases between. The CDR3 has 15 amino acids. Germline V gene lookup returns CDR1 SGHTA and CDR2 FQGNSA. For the CDR3, the DNA is TGTGCCAGCAGCTTAGGGGGAACGGGCTCCTACGAGCAGTACTTC. Protein: CASSLGGTGSYEQYF.

This chain connects TRBV18 to TRBJ1-6; no firm D call. Germline V CDR1 and CDR2: KGHSH, LQKENI. This CDR3 has 14 residues. With 4 bases removed from V and 7 bases from J, the gap between germline ends came to 11 bases. The CDR3 DNA reads TGTGCCAGCTCACTGTCGGACTCAAATTCACCCCTCCACTTT. Protein: CASSLSDSNSPLHF.

The chain recombines TRBV30 with TRBJ1-3; no reliable D call. With 1 base removed from V and 0 bases from J, the gap between germline ends came to 7 bases. Germline V gene lookup returns CDR1 GTSNPN and CDR2 SVGIG (reference sequence). The CDR3 totals 14 residues. The CDR3 region is CAWSAFSSGNTIYF. The CDR3 bases are TGTGCCTGGAGTGCATTTAGCTCTGGAAACACCATATATTTT. Full variable domain (missing parts from reference TRBV30 and TRBJ1-3): SQTIHQWPATLVQPVGSPLSLECTVEGTSNPNLYWYRQAAGRGLQLLFYSVGIGQISSEVPQNLSASRPQDRQFILSSKKLLLSDSGFYLCAWSAFSSGNTIYFGEGSWLTVV.

This chain joins TRBV14 and TRBJ1-1; D is unresolved. The CDR3 has 14 residues. Germline V CDR1 and CDR2: SGHDN, FVKESK. The germline V and J ends were trimmed by 8 bases and 1 base, with 14 bases remaining between them. CDR3 in amino acids: CASAPQFKNTEAFF. DNA for the CDR3: TGTGCCAGCGCCCCTCAATTCAAGAACACTGAAGCTTTCTTT.

J is TRBJ2-3 and V is TRBV11-1; 9 bases line up with TRBD1. Unmatched junction bases numbered 7, after V lost 5 bases and J lost 4 bases. The germline CDR1 and CDR2 sequences are SGHAT and FQDESV (reference sequence). This CDR3 contains 15 residues. The chain's CDR3 is CASSGDRGTSDTQYF. As DNA, the CDR3 is TGTGCCAGCAGCGGTGACAGGGGGACTTCAGATACGCAGTATTTT.

V is TRBV18 and J is TRBJ2-1; D is unclear. Per the germline V gene, CDR1 is KGHSH and CDR2 is LQKENI. V was shortened by 2 bases and J by 0 bases, with 8 bases between the two germline ends. The CDR3 is 15 residues long. This CDR3 is CASSPGTVSYNEQFF. The DNA of the CDR3 is TGTGCCAGCTCACCAGGAACTGTCTCCTACAATGAGCAGTTCTTC. The full variable domain, in which reference TRBV18 and TRBJ2-1 provide the parts outside the CDR3, is NAGVMQNPRHLVRRRGQEARLRCSPMKGHSHVYWYRQLPEEGLKFMVYLQKENIIDESGMPKERFSAEFPKEGPSILRIQQVVRGDSAAYFCASSPGTVSYNEQFFGPGTRLTVL.

This chain uses TRBV6-2 or TRBV6-3 with TRBJ2-7; TRBD1 might be the D (5 bases). Trimming cost V 5 bases and J 5 bases, with 19 bases left between them. Germline CDR1 is MNHEY and CDR2 is SVGEGT. This CDR3 has 15 amino acids. The CDR3 nucleotides are TGTGCCAGCAGTAGGTCCGAGTGGGGCATACACGAGCAGTACTTC. It translates to CASSRSEWGIHEQYF.

The chain couples TRBV7-2 to TRBJ1-2, with 9 bases matching TRBD1. V was pared by 0 bases and J by 5 bases, with 4 bases of the junction left unmatched. Germline V lookup: CDR1 SGHTA, CDR2 FQGNSA. This CDR3 region has 15 residues. The CDR3 loop is CASSLAGTGPYGYTF. DNA for the CDR3: TGTGCCAGCAGCTTAGCCGGGACAGGGCCATATGGCTACACCTTC.

The chain has TRBV5-4 and TRBJ2-3, with TRBD2 as a possible D gene (5 bases). The CDR3 is made up of 16 amino acids. Trimming took off 4 bases at V and 1 base at J, with 16 bases between the two ends. The germline gives CDR1 SGHNT, CDR2 YYREEE (reference sequence). CDR3 protein: CASSTLGRRGTDTQYF. Written as DNA, the CDR3 is TGTGCCAGCAGCACTCTTGGGAGAAGGGGCACAGATACGCAGTATTTT.

The rearrangement links TRBV5-6 to TRBJ1-2, with D unresolved. This CDR3 is 12 amino acids long. Trimming stripped 0 bases from V and 4 bases from J, with 4 bases between. Germline CDR1 reads SGHDT; CDR2 reads YYEEEE. The CDR3 DNA sequence: TGTGCCAGCAGCTTGGGGACCTATGGCTACACCTTC. It codes for CASSLGTYGYTF.

This clone has just a few counts. V is TRBV7-2 and J is TRBJ2-1, with D perhaps TRBD2 (7 bases). Germline V CDR1 and CDR2: SGHTA, FQGNSA. Trimming removed 3 bases from V and 5 bases from J, with 14 bases in between. The CDR3 has 15 residues. CDR3 region: CASSLGAGAHNEQFF. DNA of the CDR3: TGTGCCAGCAGCTTGGGGGCGGGGGCCCACAATGAGCAGTTCTTC. The entire variable domain, with the rest obtained from reference TRBV7-2 and TRBJ2-1, is as follows: GAGVSQSPSNKVTEKGKDVELRCDPISGHTALYWYRQSLGQGLEFLIYFQGNSAPDKSGLPSDRFSAERTGGSVSTLTIQRTQQEDSAVYLCASSLGAGAHNEQFFGPGTRLTVL.

This sequence joins TRBV4-3 and TRBJ2-1; D unresolved. CDR1 and CDR2 from the germline V gene are LGHNA and YSLEER. The CDR3 runs to 15 residues. With 4 bases removed from V and 5 bases from J, the gap between germline ends came to 15 bases. The CDR3 DNA reads as TGCGCCAGCAGCCCCGGACCCGGGTTTGACAATGAGCAGTTCTTC. Protein product: CASSPGPGFDNEQFF.

The gene calls are TRBV12-3 or TRBV12-4 and TRBJ1-1; D is ambiguous. The CDR3 consists of 13 residues. The V gene lost 6 bases and the J gene lost 1 base, with 9 bases spanning the gap. CDR3 residues: CASSPRPNTEAFF. CDR3 coding DNA: TGTGCCAGCAGCCCTAGACCGAACACTGAAGCTTTCTTT.

The rearrangement uses TRBV12-3 or TRBV12-4 and TRBJ1-1, with D possibly TRBD1 on 6 matching bases. The CDR3 totals 11 residues. Deletions cut 6 bases from V and 11 bases from J, with 13 bases between. CDR3 DNA: TGTGCCAGCAGCTCTACAGGGTGGGCTTTCTTT. Translation gives CASSSTGWAFF.

The chain couples TRBV2 to TRBJ1-2; possibly TRBD1 for D (6 bases). With 7 bases removed from V and 4 bases from J, the gap between germline ends came to 16 bases. The length of the CDR3 is 14 residues. Germline values: CDR1 SNHLY, CDR2 FYNNEI. The CDR3 DNA reads TGTGCCAGCATCGAGGGGGGATTAACCTATGGCTACACCTTC. Amino acids: CASIEGGLTYGYTF.

This chain joins TRBV6-1 and TRBJ1-2; no firm D call. Per the germline V gene, CDR1 is MNHNS and CDR2 is SASEGT. The CDR3 sequence is 14 residues long. Trimming left V 1 base short and J 0 bases short, with 6 bases between. The CDR3 coding sequence is TGTGCCAGCAGTGAAGTAGGCGCTAACTATGGCTACACCTTC. Translation gives CASSEVGANYGYTF.

The genes are TRBV6-2 or TRBV6-3 and TRBJ1-1; 9 bases agree with TRBD1. V lost 6 bases, J lost 5 bases, and 7 bases stayed unmatched. Germline V gene sequence: CDR1 MNHEY, CDR2 SVGEGT. This CDR3 region has 14 residues. CDR3 sequence reads: CASSQQGARTEAFF. The CDR3 coding sequence is TGTGCCAGCAGCCAACAGGGGGCGCGGACTGAAGCTTTCTTT.

The rearrangement joins TRBV10-3 to TRBJ1-1; TRBD1 aligns across 8 bases. With 4 bases clipped from V and 1 base from J, the junction kept 8 bases outside the gene matches. This CDR3 is built from 16 residues. Germline V gene sequence: CDR1 ENHRY, CDR2 SYGVKD. The chain's CDR3 is CAISGADRVGNTEAFF. CDR3 in DNA: TGTGCCATCAGTGGGGCGGACAGGGTGGGGAACACTGAAGCTTTCTTT.

The gene calls are TRBV7-8 and TRBJ2-2; tentatively, D is TRBD1 (5 bases). Per germline, CDR1 SGHVS and CDR2 FQNEAQ. This CDR3 is 13 amino acids long. Trimming left V 5 bases short and J 4 bases short, with 8 bases between. The CDR3 sequence: CASSGRVTGELFF. CDR3 in DNA: TGTGCCAGCAGCGGCAGGGTCACCGGGGAGCTGTTTTTT.

Only a few counts were recorded for this clone. The chain uses TRBV5-1 and TRBJ1-1; 8 bases agree with TRBD1. The CDR3 runs 14 residues. V lost 4 bases and J lost 2; bases outside the gene matches: 4. CDR1 and CDR2 (germline): SGHRS, YFSETQ. In DNA, the CDR3 is TGCGCCAGCAGCGGGGGGACAGGTAACACTGAAGCTTTCTTT. Its protein product is CASSGGTGNTEAFF.

The chain is built from TRBV7-2 and TRBJ1-1; D unclear. Between the trimmed V and J ends, which lost 1 base and 2 bases, there was a span of 11 bases. The CDR3 runs 15 residues. CDR1 and CDR2 (germline): SGHTA, FQGNSA. Here the CDR3 DNA reads TGTGCCAGCAGCTTAGGAGCAGCCTTTAACACTGAAGCTTTCTTT. Protein product: CASSLGAAFNTEAFF. Supplemented by reference TRBV7-2 and TRBJ1-1, the full variable domain reads GAGVSQSPSNKVTEKGKDVELRCDPISGHTALYWYRQSLGQGLEFLIYFQGNSAPDKSGLPSDRFSAERTGGSVSTLTIQRTQQEDSAVYLCASSLGAAFNTEAFFGQGTRLTVV.

V and J are TRBV6-5 and TRBJ1-2; D remains ambiguous. V was cut by 5 bases and J by 0 bases, with 13 bases left in between. The V gene's germline CDR1 is MNHEY and CDR2 SVGAGI. This CDR3 spans 15 amino acids. This CDR3 reads CASSQRTAANYGYTF. The CDR3 DNA is TGTGCCAGCAGTCAAAGGACGGCCGCTAACTATGGCTACACCTTC.

CDR3 protein: CSVALGVPEAFF. The CDR3 bases are TGCAGCGTTGCCTTGGGGGTCCCTGAAGCTTTCTTT. The chain carries TRBV29-1 and TRBJ1-1; possibly TRBD1 for D (5 bases). The CDR3 length is 12 residues. Germline V lookup: CDR1 SQVTM, CDR2 ANQGSEA. V was pared by 4 bases and J by 6 bases, with 12 bases between.

The V gene is TRBV7-2, the J gene TRBJ2-7; perhaps TRBD2 as D (5 bases). Trimming removed 3 bases from V and 6 bases from J, with 15 bases in between. Per germline, CDR1 SGHTA and CDR2 FQGNSA. This CDR3 has 14 residues. The CDR3 DNA sequence: TGTGCCAGCAGCTTGGCGGGTACCCCGAGCGAGCAGTACTTC. It translates to CASSLAGTPSEQYF.